This passage covers 7 T cell receptor beta chains from one sample sequenced in a study of shared clonotypes between healthy human individuals. Using immunoSEQ multiplex PCR, the repertoire was profiled, and TCRdb retains in-frame clones only, with some absent. The sample shows 1.6 million or so clones, roughly 96% of them seen only once. Material for sequencing was naive CD4+ T cells sorted from blood. Described subset: CD45RA+ positively selected. Receptors were obtained from a man aged 25 to 40 in good health.

DNA of the CDR3: TGTGCCAGCAGCTTAGGGAGCCAGGGCGGGGATACGCAGTATTTT. It specifies CASSLGSQGGDTQYF. The V and J genes are TRBV11-3 and TRBJ2-3; tentatively, D is TRBD1 or TRBD2 (5 bases each). Per the germline V gene, CDR1 is SGHNT and CDR2 is YENEEA. This CDR3 is built from 15 residues. Trimming stripped 1 base from V and 6 bases from J, with 14 bases between.

The chain is built from TRBV5-8 and TRBJ2-1; weak D call: TRBD2 (7 bases). The germline V gene has CDR1 SGHTS and CDR2 YDEGEE. The ends were cut back, 3 bases at V and 6 bases at J, with 16 bases in the middle. The CDR3 has 15 residues. CDR3 DNA: TGTGCCAGCAGCTGGGAGGGGGGGCGTCTCAATGAGCAGTTCTTC. It specifies CASSWEGGRLNEQFF.

This rearrangement joins TRBV18 to TRBJ2-2, with a weak D call TRBD1 (5 bases). The germline V gene has CDR1 KGHSH and CDR2 LQKENI. The CDR3 extends over 19 amino acids. Trimming left V 3 bases short and J 4 bases short, with 24 bases between. CDR3 amino acids: CASSPKLPHRTTITGELFF. DNA for the CDR3: TGTGCCAGCTCACCGAAGCTACCCCACCGGACAACAATCACCGGGGAGCTGTTTTTT.

The chain links TRBV6-1 to TRBJ2-7, with TRBD2 identical over 13 bases. CDR3 length: 18 amino acids. The germline V gene has CDR1 MNHNS and CDR2 SASEGT. Trimming at V came to 4 bases and at J to 6 bases, leaving 15 bases not matched to a gene. CDR3 amino acids: CASSAIQGIWTSGSEQYF. For the CDR3, the DNA is TGTGCCAGCAGTGCCATACAGGGGATCTGGACTAGCGGGAGCGAGCAGTACTTC.

This chain connects TRBV5-6 to TRBJ2-7; TRBD1 or TRBD2 may be the D gene (6 bases each). Looked up from germline, CDR1 is SGHDT and CDR2 is YYEEEE. Trimming pared 3 bases from V and 0 bases from J, leaving 13 bases between. The CDR3 loop spans 15 amino acids. CDR3 DNA: TGTGCCAGCAGCTGGAGGGGGTTCTACTCCTACGAGCAGTACTTC. Translated, it gives CASSWRGFYSYEQYF.

On this clone itself: One junction end disagrees with the germline gene, perhaps due to a read error. This chain connects TRBV7-7 to TRBJ2-1; 7 nucleotides align to TRBD2. Germline V gives CDR1 SSHAT, CDR2 FNYEAQ (reference sequence). CDR3 length equals 15 residues. The CDR3 DNA is TGTGCTAGCAGCTTAATGGGGGGGGGTAACAATGAGCAGTTCTTC. Protein: CASSLMGGGNNEQFF.

Concerning this clone itself: Additional DNA sequences in this sample encode the identical CDR3. The V gene is TRBV5-1, the J gene TRBJ2-2; D is undetermined. The CDR3 has 15 amino acids. V lost 0 bases, J lost 2 bases, and 8 bases lay in between. Germline V gives CDR1 SGHRS, CDR2 YFSETQ. The CDR3 region is CASSLAGSNTGELFF. CDR3 coding DNA: TGCGCCAGCAGCTTGGCGGGCTCAAACACCGGGGAGCTGTTTTTT.